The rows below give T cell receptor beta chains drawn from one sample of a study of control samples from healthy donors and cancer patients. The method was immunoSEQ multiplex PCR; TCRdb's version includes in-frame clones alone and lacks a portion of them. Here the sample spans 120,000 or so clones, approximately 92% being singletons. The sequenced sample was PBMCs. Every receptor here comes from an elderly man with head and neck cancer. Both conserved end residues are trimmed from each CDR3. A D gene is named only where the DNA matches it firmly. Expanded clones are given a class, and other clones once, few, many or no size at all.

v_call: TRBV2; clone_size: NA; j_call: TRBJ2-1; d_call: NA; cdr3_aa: ASSWDTSSYNEQF
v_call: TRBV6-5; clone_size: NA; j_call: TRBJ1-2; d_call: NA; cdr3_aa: ASSYSGNGYT
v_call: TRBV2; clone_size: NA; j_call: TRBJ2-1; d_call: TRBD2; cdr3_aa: ASTASGSLLNEQF
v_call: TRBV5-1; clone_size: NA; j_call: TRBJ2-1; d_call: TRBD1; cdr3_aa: ASSFGQGVLNEQF
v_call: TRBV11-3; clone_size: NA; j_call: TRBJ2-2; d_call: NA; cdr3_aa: ASSLGGAQNTGELF
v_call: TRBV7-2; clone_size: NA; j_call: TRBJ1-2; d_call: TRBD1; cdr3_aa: ASSLDRGLYGYT
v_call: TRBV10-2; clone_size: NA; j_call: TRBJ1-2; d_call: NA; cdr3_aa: ASIAANEDYGYT
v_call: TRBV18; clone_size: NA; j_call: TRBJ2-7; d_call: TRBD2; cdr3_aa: ASSQTSGGSSYEQY
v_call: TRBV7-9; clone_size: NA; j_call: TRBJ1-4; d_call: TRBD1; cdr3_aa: ASSLGQSTNEKLF
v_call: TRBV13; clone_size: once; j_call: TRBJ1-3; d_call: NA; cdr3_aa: ASSLGLGGEYGNTIY
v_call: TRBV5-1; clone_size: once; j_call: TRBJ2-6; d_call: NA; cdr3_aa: ASSLHSSGANVLT
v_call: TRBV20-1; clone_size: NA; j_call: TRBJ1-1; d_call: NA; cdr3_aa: SARISTEAF
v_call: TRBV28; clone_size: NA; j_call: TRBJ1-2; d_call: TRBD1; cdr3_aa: ASETGGNSNYGYT
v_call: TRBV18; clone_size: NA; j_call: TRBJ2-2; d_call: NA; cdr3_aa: ASSPKGSGELF
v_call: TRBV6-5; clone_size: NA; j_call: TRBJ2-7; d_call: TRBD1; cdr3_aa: ASRRDRGVYEQY